The present T cell receptor beta chain was sequenced within a study of T cell changes during pregnancy in multiple sclerosis. TCRdb's table, derived via immunoSEQ multiplex PCR, lists solely in-frame clones and lacks some. The sample consists of about 46,000 clones, nearly 95% of them appearing once. The V end lost 7 bases, the J end lost 2 bases, and 18 bases lay between the germline ends. Germline V gene data show CDR1 as MNHNY and CDR2 as SVGAGI (reference sequence). The CDR3 spans 16 residues. The receptor's source is a female donor with multiple sclerosis, enrolled in a pregnancy study. This rearrangement joins TRBV6-6 to TRBJ1-3, with D possibly TRBD1 on 5 matching bases. Sequenced material: peripheral blood, taken in the third trimester of pregnancy. CDR3 loop: CASTPGGFNAGNTIYF. The CDR3 bases are TGTGCCAGCACCCCCGGGGGGTTTAATGCTGGAAACACCATATATTTT.